This paragraph reports one T cell receptor (beta chain). Its target is unknown. These data originate in a study of CD4+ T cells in melanoma. Germline CDR1 is SQVTM and CDR2 is ANQGSEA. Trimming took off 0 bases at V and 7 bases at J, with 11 bases between the two ends. The CDR3 length is 13 residues. Regarding the study as a whole: CD8+ T cell, macrophage and B cell function reportedly correlated with neoantigen-specific CD4+ T cells. In melanoma, neoantigen-specific CD4+ T cells reportedly differed in differentiation state.

Sequenced by immunoSEQ multiplex PCR; TCRdb stores in-frame clones only, minus some. In the table there are more than 90,000 clones, roughly 90% of which are singletons. This clonotype originated in a human donor with melanoma. The specimen was peripheral blood. This chain joins TRBV29-1 and TRBJ2-3; TRBD2 might be the D (6 bases). The CDR3 bases are TGCAGCGTTGAAGAAAGACTAGAAAATACGCAGTATTTT. Translation gives CSVEERLENTQYF.